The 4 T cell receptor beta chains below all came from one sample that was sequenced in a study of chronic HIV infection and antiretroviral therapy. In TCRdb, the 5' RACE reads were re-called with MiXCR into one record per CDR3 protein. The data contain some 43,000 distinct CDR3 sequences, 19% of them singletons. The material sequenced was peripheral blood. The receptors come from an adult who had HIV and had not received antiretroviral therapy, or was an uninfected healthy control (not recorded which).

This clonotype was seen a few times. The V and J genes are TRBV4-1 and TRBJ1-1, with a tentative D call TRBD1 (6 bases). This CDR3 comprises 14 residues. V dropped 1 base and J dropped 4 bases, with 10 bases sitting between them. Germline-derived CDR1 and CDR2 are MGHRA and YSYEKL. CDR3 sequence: CASSQGWTATEAFF. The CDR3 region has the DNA TGCGCCAGCAGCCAAGGATGGACAGCCACTGAAGCTTTCTTT.

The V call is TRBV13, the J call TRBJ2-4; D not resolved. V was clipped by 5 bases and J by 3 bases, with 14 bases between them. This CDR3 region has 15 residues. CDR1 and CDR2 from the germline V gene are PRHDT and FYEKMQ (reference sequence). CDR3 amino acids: CASSARLDSKNIQYF. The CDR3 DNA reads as TGTGCCAGCAGCGCCCGTCTAGATAGCAAAAACATTCAGTACTTC.

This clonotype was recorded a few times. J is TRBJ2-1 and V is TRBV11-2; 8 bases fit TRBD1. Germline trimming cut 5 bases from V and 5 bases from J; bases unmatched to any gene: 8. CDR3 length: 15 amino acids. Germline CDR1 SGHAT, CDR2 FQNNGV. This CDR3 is CASSPLRGLHNEQFF. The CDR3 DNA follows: TGTGCCAGCAGCCCCCTCAGGGGGCTTCACAATGAGCAGTTCTTC.

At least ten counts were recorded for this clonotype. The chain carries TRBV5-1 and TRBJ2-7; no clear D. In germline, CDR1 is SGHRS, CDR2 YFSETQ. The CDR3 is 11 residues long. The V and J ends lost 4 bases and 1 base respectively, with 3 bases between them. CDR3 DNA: TGCGCCAGCAGCGATTCCTACGAGCAGTACTTC. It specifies CASSDSYEQYF.